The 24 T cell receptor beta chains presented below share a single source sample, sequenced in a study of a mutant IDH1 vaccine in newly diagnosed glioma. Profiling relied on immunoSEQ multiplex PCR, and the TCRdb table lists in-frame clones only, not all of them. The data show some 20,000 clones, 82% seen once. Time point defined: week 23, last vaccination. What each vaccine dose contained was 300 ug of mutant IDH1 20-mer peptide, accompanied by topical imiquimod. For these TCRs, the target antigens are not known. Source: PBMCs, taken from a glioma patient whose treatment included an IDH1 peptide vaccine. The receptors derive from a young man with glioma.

Here the CDR3 DNA reads TGTGCCAGCAGCGACGGGACTTCTTACGAGCAGTACTTC. This gives the protein CASSDGTSYEQYF. The chain carries TRBV9 and TRBJ2-7; maybe TRBD2 (6 bases). In germline, CDR1 is SGDLS, CDR2 YYNGEE. V lost 3 bases to trimming and J lost 4 bases, with 11 bases between them. This CDR3 has 13 amino acids.

The CDR3 DNA is TGTGCCAGCAGCACCCGACAGGGGGCGCATCAGCCCCAGCATTTT. Amino acids: CASSTRQGAHQPQHF. V is TRBV21-1 and J is TRBJ1-5; the table gives TRBD1 as D, unverified against the DNA. TRBV21-1 is marked as a pseudogene. This CDR3 contains 15 residues.

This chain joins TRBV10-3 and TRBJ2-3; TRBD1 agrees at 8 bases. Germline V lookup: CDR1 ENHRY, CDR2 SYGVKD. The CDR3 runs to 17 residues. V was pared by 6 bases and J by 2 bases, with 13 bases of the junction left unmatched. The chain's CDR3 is CAIRAGLQGGNTDTQYF. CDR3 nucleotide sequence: TGTGCCATCAGGGCGGGCCTACAGGGGGGTAACACAGATACGCAGTATTTT.

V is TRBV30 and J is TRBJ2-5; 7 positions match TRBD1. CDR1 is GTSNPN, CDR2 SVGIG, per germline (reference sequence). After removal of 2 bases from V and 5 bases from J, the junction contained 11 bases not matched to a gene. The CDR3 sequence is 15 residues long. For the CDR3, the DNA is TGTGCCTGGAGTCAATTGGGACAGATGGGGGAGACCCAGTACTTC. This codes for CAWSQLGQMGETQYF.

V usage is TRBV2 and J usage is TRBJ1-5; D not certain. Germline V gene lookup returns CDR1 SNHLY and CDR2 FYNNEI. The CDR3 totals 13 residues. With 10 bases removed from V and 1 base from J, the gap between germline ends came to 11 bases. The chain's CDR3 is CATTRESNQPQHF. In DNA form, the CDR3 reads TGTGCCACTACCAGAGAGAGCAATCAGCCCCAGCATTTT.

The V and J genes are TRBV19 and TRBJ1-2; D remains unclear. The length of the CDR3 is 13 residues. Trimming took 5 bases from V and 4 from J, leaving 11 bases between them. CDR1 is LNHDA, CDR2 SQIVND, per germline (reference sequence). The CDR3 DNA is TGTGCCAGTAGTCTTAGAGGACTCTATGGCTACACCTTC. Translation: CASSLRGLYGYTF.

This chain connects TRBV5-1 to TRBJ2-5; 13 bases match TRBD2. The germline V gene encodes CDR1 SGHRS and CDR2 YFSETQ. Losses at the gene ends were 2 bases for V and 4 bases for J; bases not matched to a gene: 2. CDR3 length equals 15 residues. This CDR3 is CASSFGLAGAETQYF. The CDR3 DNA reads TGCGCCAGCAGCTTTGGACTAGCGGGAGCAGAGACCCAGTACTTC.

The CDR3 sequence is CAWSSGRGYGYTF. The CDR3 DNA reads TGTGCCTGGAGTAGTGGGAGGGGCTATGGCTACACCTTC. The chain uses TRBV30 and TRBJ1-2; TRBD1 is a possible D gene (5 bases). CDR3 size: 13 residues. CDR1 and CDR2 from the germline V gene are GTSNPN and SVGIG (reference sequence). V shed 2 bases and J shed 4 bases, with 11 bases lying between them.

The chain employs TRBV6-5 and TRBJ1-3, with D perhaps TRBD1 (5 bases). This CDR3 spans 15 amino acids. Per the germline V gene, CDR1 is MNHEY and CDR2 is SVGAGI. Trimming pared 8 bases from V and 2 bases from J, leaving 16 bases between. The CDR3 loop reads CASARLGGAGNTIYF. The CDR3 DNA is TGTGCCAGCGCACGGTTGGGGGGGGCTGGAAACACCATATATTTT.

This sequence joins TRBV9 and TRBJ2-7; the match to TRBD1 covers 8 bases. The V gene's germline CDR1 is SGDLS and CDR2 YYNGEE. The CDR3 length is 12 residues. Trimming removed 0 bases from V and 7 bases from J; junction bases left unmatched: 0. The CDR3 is CASSVGQGEQYF. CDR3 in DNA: TGTGCCAGCAGCGTAGGACAGGGGGAGCAGTACTTC.

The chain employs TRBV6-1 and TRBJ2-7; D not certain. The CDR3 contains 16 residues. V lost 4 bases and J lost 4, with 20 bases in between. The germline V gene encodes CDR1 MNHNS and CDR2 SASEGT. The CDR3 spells CASSGGAVQPTYEQYF. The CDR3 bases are TGTGCCAGCAGTGGAGGTGCGGTACAGCCCACTTACGAGCAGTACTTC.

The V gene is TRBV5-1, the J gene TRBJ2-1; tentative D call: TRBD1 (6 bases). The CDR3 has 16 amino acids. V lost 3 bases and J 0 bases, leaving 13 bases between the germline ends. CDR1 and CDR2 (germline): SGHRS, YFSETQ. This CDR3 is CASSSQTGSSYNEQFF. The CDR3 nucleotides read TGCGCCAGCAGCTCTCAGACAGGAAGCTCCTACAATGAGCAGTTCTTC.

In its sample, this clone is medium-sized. In nucleotides, the CDR3 is TGCAGCTCAGTAGTGAACACTGAAGCTTTCTTT. Its translation is CSSVVNTEAFF. V is TRBV29-1 and J is TRBJ1-1; no clear D. V lost 8 bases, J lost 0 bases, and 7 bases lay in between. This CDR3 spans 11 amino acids. Germline V gene data show CDR1 as SQVTM and CDR2 as ANQGSEA. Full variable domain (outside the CDR3, taken from reference TRBV29-1 and TRBJ1-1): SAVISQKPSRDICQRGTSLTIQCQVDSQVTMMFWYRQQPGQSLTLIATANQGSEATYESGFVIDKFPISRPNLTFSTLTVSNMSPEDSSIYLCSSVVNTEAFFGQGTRLTVV.

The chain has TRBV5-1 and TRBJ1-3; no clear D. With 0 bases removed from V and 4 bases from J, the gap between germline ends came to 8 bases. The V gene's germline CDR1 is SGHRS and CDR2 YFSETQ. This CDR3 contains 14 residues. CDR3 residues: CASSLDTAGNTIYF. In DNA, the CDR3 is TGCGCCAGCAGCTTGGACACGGCCGGAAACACCATATATTTT.

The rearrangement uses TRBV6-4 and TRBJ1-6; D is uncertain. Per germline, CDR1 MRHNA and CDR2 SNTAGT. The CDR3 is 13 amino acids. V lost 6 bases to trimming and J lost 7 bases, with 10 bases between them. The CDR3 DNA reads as TGTGCCAGCAGCCTTTTTGGGAATTCACCCCTCCACTTT. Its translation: CASSLFGNSPLHF.

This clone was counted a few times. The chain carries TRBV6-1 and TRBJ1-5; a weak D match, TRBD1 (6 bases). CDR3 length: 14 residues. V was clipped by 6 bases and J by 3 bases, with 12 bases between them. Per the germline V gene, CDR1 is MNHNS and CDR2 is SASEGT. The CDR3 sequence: CASSLDRNNQPQHF. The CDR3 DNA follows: TGTGCCAGCAGCTTGGACAGAAACAATCAGCCCCAGCATTTT.

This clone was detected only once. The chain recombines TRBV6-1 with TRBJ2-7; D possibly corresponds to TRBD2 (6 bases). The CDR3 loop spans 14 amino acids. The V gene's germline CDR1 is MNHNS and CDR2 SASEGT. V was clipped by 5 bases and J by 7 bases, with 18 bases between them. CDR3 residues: CASSPGTGIREQYF. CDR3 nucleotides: TGTGCCAGCAGTCCTGGGACTGGGATTAGGGAGCAGTACTTC.

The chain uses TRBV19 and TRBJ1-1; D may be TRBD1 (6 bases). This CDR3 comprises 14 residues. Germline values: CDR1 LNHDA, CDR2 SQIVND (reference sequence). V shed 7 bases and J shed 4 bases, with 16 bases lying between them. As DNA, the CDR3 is TGTGCCAGTACGTGGGGTACAGGGACCACTGAAGCTTTCTTT. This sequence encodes CASTWGTGTTEAFF.

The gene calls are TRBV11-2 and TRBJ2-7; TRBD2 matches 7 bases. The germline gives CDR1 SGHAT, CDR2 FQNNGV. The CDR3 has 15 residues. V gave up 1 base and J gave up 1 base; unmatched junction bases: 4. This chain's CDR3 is CASSLGGGRSYEQYF. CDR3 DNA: TGTGCCAGCAGCTTAGGGGGAGGGCGGTCCTACGAGCAGTACTTC.

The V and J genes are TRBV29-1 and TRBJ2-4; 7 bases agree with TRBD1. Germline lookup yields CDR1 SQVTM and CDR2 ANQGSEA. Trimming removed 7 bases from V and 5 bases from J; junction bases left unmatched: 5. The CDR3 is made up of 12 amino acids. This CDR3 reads CSAGGYENIQYF. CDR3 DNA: TGCAGCGCAGGGGGTTATGAAAACATTCAGTACTTC.

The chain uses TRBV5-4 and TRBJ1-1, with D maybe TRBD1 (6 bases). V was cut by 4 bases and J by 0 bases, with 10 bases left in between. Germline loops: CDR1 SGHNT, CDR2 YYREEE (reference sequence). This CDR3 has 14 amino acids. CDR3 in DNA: TGTGCCAGCAGCCTGGACAGTATGAACACTGAAGCTTTCTTT. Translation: CASSLDSMNTEAFF.

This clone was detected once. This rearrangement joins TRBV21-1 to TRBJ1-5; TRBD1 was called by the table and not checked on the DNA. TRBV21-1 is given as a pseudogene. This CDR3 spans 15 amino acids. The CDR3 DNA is TGTGCCAGCAGCTCCAAACAGGGATATGGACAGCCCCAGCATTTT. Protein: CASSSKQGYGQPQHF.

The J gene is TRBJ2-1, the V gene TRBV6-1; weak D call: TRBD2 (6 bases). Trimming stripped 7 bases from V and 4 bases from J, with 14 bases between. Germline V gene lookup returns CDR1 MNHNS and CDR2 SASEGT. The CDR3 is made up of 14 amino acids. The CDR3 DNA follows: TGTGCCAGCAAGACGGGGGAGGTGTACAATGAGCAGTTCTTC. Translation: CASKTGEVYNEQFF.

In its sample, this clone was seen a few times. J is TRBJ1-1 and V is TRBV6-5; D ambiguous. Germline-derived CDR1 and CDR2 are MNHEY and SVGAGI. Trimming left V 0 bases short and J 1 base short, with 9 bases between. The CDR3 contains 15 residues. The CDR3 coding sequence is TGTGCCAGCAGTTACTCGTCGCCCTCGAACACTGAAGCTTTCTTT. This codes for CASSYSSPSNTEAFF.